The text below deals with one T cell receptor (beta chain). This sample stems from a study of blood T cell repertoires in COVID-19. The repertoire was sequenced with immunoSEQ multiplex PCR; TCRdb's copy has only in-frame clones and lacks some. The repertoire has approximately 470,000 clones, approximately 86% of them found once; the top ten carry under 0.85%. There are 14 residues in the CDR3. Germline lookup yields CDR1 SNHLY and CDR2 FYNNEI. V trimming: 7 bases; J trimming: 7 bases; junction bases outside the gene matches: 5. The chain carries TRBV2 and TRBJ2-1; 12 nucleotides line up with TRBD2. The receptor was isolated from a woman aged 18-29 years who had recovered from COVID-19. Input material: PBMCs or T cells enriched from blood (not recorded which). In DNA, the CDR3 is TGTGCCAGCATTACTAGCGGGGGGAGTAATGAGCAGTTCTTC. Protein: CASITSGGSNEQFF.